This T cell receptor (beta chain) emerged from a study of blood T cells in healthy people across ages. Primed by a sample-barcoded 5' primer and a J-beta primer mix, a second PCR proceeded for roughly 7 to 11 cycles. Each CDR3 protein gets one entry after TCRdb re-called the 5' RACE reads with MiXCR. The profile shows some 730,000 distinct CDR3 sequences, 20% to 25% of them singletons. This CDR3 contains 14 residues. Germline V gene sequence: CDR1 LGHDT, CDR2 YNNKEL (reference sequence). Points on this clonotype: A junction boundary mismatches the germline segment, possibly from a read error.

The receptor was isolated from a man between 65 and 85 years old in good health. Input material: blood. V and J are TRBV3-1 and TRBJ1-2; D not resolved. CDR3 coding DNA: TGTGCAAGCAGCCCTGGACCGCTGGACCGTGGCTACACCTTC. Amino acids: CASSPGPLDRGYTF.